This T cell receptor (beta chain) was captured in a study of blood T cells in healthy people across ages (dated by TCRdb to about 2015). The study in broad terms: In model experiments, roughly one uniquely barcoded TCR beta cDNA molecule per two T cells was captured by template switching. Donors were grouped into four age groups: young (average roughly 15 years), middle-aged (roughly 37), aged (around 60) and long-lived (less than 85). The study measured age-related changes in TCR beta repertoire diversity using deep sequencing normalized with unique cDNA molecular identifiers. To avoid experimental bias, donors of different ages were randomly spread across the sequencing lanes. Using the same blood draw, the study looked at two additional independent replicas of 1 million unique cDNA reads for two donors, one aged 18 to 30 and the other aged 80 or older.

Counted from cysteine to phenylalanine, this CDR3 has 12 amino acids. Only CDR3 DNA is held: 36 bases, read in frame from base 1. The germline V gene specifies SQVTM as CDR1 and ANQGSEA as CDR2. V and J are truncated by 0 bases and 7 bases respectively, leaving an intervening sequence of 9 bases. Library method: 5' RACE. These reads were obtained on an Illumina HiSeq 2500. A second roughly 7 to 11 cycle PCR used a sample-barcoded 5' primer and a J-beta primer mix. Each TCR beta cDNA molecule received a unique molecular identifier from a template-switch 5' adaptor carrying 12 random nucleotides. At least 2.5 million CDR3-containing paired-end reads were obtained from each sample. The Mint cDNA synthesis kit, primed by a TRBC-specific oligonucleotide, was used to synthesize first-strand cDNA from all RNA. After uracil-DNA glycosylase treatment, a first 18-cycle PCR used universal primers M1SS and BC2_uni_R on all cDNA. On the authors' methods: Normalization of each sample was performed by random selection of 1 million high-quality reads, each carrying a distinct molecular identifier. Reads sharing molecular identifiers were discarded rather than binned into consensus sequences. MiTCR, run with a Q25 quality threshold and the strictest error-elimination algorithm, handled CDR3 identification, clonotype clustering and error correction. A nonparametric unseen species model using Euler transformation provided a lower-bound estimate of total TCR beta diversity. TCRdb handled the public reads itself, with Q25 trimming in fastp and clone calling in MiXCR, and kept productive beta chains. Merged by CDR3 protein, the rows form single entries marked with the most common genes and DNA. The V and J calls were determined by TCRdb, not by the authors. The table for this sample lists 710,000 or so distinct CDR3 sequences; approximately 31% of them were counted only once. 15% of the sample is held by the ten biggest clonotypes.

Systemically healthy Caucasian individuals from Russia, around 38 in total and aged about 6 to 95 years, were included as donors. Each donor gave ten milliliters of peripheral blood, collected into EDTA-treated Vacutainer tubes. Ficoll-Paque density-gradient centrifugation was used to isolate PBMCs, with at least 7 million per sample. Total RNA, at least 6 micrograms per sample, was extracted from PBMCs with Trizol reagent. The percentages of naive CD45RAhigh/CD27high T cells were determined by flow cytometry on a PBMC aliquot from every donor. What the research found in general, with its limitations: Compared with the aged group, the long-lived group had more naive CD4+ T cells, fewer expanded clones and increased TCR diversity, suggesting age selection. Observed TCR beta diversity per million T cells fell roughly linearly with age, and a significant reduction was already apparent by age approximately 40. A strong correlation was found between observed TCR beta diversity and the percentage of naive T cells measured by flow cytometry. Donor CMV infection status was unknown, potentially confounding age-related changes in expanded clonotypes. Total diversity estimates from one million sequenced T cells were considered lower bounds and underestimates. Since profiling was done on bulk unsorted PBMCs, naive and antigen-experienced compartments could not be conclusively compared.

This clonotype occurred a few times. Its binding antigen is unknown. There are no base qualities to consult, and no much larger clone falls within one base. The chain links TRBV29-1 with TRBJ2-5; the D gene is possibly TRBD1, with 5 bases matching. The clonotype originates from a woman aged 80 or over in good health. Donor details come from another sample of the same person, matched by shared clones. Sequenced sample: blood. The nucleotides read TGCAGCGTTGAAGATGGGGCGGTGACCCAGTACTTC. The encoded protein is CSVEDGAVTQYF.